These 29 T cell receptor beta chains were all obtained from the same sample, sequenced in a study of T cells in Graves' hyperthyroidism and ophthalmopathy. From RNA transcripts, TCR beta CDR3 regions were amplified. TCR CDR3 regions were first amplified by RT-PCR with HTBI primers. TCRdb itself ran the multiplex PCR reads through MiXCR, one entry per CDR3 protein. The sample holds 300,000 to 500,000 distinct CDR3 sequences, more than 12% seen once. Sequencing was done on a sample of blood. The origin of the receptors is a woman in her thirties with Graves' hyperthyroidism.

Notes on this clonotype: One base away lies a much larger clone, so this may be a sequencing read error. CDR3 bases: TGTGCCAGCAGCTCAACAGGGAGGGAGACCCAGTGCTTC. Amino acid sequence: CASSSTGRETQCF. The V gene is TRBV7-3, the J gene TRBJ2-5, with D possibly TRBD2 on 7 matching bases. The CDR3 consists of 13 residues. Germline lookup yields CDR1 SGHTA and CDR2 FQGTGA.

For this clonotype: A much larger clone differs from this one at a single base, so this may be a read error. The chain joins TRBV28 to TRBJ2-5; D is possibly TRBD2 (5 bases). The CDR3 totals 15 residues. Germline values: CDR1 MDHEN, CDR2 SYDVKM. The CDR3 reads CANSSTGIRRETQYF. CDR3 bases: TGTGCCAACAGTTCAACCGGGATCCGACGAGAGACCCAGTACTTC.

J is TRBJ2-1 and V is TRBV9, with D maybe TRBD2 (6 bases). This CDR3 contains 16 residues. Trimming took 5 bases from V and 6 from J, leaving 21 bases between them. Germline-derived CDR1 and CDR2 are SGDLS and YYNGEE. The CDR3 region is CASSETPGLMGNEQFF. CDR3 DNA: TGTGCCAGCAGTGAAACCCCGGGACTCATGGGCAATGAGCAGTTCTTC. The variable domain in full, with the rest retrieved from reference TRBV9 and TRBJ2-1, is DSGVTQTPKHLITATGQRVTLRCSPRSGDLSVYWYQQSLDQGLQFLIQYYNGEERAKGNILERFSAQQFPDLHSELNLSSLELGDSALYFCASSETPGLMGNEQFFGPGTRLTVL.

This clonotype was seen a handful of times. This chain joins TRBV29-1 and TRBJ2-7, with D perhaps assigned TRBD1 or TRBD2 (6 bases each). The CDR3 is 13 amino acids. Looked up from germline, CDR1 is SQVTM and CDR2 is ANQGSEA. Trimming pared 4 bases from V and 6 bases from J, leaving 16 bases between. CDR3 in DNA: TGCAGCGTTGTGGGTTCGGGGGCAGCCGAGCAGTACTTC. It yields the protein CSVVGSGAAEQYF.

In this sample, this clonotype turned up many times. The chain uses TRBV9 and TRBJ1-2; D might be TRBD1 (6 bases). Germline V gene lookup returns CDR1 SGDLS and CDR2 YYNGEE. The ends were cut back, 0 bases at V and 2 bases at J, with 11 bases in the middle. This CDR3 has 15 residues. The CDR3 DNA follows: TGTGCCAGCAGCGTAGAACGGGGGGGCAACTATGGCTACACCTTC. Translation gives CASSVERGGNYGYTF.

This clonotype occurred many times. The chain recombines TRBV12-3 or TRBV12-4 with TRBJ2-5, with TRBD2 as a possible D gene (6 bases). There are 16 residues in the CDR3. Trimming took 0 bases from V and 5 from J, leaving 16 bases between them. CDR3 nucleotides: TGTGCCAGCAGTTTAGCGGCCGGGGGATGGGGGGAGACCCAGTACTTC. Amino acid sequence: CASSLAAGGWGETQYF.

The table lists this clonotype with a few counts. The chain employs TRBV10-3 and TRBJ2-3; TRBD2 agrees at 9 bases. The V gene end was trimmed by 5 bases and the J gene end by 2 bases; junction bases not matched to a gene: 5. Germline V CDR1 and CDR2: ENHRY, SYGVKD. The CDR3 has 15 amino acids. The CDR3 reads CAISLAGAATDTQYF. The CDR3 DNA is TGTGCCATCAGTTTAGCGGGAGCGGCCACAGATACGCAGTATTTT.

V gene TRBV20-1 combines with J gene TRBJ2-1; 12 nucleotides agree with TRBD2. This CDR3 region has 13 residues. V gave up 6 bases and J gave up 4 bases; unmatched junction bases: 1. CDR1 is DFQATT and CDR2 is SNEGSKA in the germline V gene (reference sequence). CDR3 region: CSAGTSGYNEQFF. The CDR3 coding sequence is TGCAGTGCAGGGACTAGCGGGTACAATGAGCAGTTCTTC.

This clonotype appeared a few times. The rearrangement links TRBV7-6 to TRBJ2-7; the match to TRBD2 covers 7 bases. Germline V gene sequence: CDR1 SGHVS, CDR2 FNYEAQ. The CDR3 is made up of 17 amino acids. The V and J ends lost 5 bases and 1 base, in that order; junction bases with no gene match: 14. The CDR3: CASSPTWGGDPSYEQYF. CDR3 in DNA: TGTGCCAGCAGCCCCACTTGGGGGGGGGACCCATCCTACGAGCAGTACTTC.

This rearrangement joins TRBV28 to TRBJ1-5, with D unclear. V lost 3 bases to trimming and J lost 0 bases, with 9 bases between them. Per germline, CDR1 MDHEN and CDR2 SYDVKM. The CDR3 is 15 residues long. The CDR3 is CASSLEPISNQPQHF. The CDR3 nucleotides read TGTGCCAGCAGTTTGGAGCCCATTAGCAATCAGCCCCAGCATTTT. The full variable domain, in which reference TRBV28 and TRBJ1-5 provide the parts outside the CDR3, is DVKVTQSSRYLVKRTGEKVFLECVQDMDHENMFWYRQDPGLGLRLIYFSYDVKMKEKGDIPEGYSVSREKKERFSLILESASTNQTSMYLCASSLEPISNQPQHFGDGTRLSIL.

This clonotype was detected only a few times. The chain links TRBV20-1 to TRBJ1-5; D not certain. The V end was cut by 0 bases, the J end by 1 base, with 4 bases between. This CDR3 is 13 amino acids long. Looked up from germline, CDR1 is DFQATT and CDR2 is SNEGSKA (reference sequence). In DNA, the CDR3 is TGCAGTGCTAGAGACACCAGCAATCAGCCCCAGCATTTT. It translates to CSARDTSNQPQHF.

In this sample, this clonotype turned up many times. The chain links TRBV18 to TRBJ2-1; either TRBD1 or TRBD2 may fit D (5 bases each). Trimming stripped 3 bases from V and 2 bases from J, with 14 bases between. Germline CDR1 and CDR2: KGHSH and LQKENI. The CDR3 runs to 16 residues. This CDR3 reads CASSPVWDGTYNEQFF. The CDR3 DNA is TGTGCCAGCTCACCTGTCTGGGACGGCACCTACAATGAGCAGTTCTTC. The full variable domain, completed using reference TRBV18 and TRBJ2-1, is NAGVMQNPRHLVRRRGQEARLRCSPMKGHSHVYWYRQLPEEGLKFMVYLQKENIIDESGMPKERFSAEFPKEGPSILRIQQVVRGDSAAYFCASSPVWDGTYNEQFFGPGTRLTVL.

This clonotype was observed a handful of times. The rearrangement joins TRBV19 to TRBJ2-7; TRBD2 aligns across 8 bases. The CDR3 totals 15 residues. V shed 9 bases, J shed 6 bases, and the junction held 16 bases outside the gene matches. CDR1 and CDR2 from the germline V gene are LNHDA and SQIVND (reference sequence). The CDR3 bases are TGTGCCAGCAAAGCCCTCAGCGGGAGTACCGGCGAGCAGTACTTC. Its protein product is CASKALSGSTGEQYF. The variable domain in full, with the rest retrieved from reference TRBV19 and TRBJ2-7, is DGGITQSPKYLFRKEGQNVTLSCEQNLNHDAMYWYRQDPGQGLRLIYYSQIVNDFQKGDIAEGYSVSREKKESFPLTVTSAQKNPTAFYLCASKALSGSTGEQYFGPGTRLTVT.

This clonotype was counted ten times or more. The CDR3 reads CATSDPGQAGLGGQYF. CDR3 DNA: TGTGCCACCAGTGACCCGGGACAGGCTGGCTTGGGGGGCCAGTACTTC. The V call is TRBV24-1, the J call TRBJ2-5; 8 bases map to TRBD1. There are 16 residues in the CDR3. Germline CDR1 and CDR2: KGHDR and SFDVKD. V gave up 4 bases and J gave up 10 bases; unmatched junction bases: 16.

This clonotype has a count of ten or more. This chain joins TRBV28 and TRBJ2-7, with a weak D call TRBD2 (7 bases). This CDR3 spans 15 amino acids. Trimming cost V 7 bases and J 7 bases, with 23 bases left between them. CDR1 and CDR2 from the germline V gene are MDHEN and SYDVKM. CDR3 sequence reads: CASTRLGQGRGEQYF. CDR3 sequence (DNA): TGTGCCAGCACCAGACTAGGTCAGGGGCGGGGGGAGCAGTACTTC.

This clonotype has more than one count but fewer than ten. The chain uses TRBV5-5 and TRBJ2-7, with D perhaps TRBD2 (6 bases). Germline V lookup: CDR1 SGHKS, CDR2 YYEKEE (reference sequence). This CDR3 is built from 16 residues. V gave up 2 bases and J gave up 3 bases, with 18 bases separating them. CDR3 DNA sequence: TGTGCCAGCAGCTTCGGCTGGGACTGGGGGATCTACGAGCAGTACTTC. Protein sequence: CASSFGWDWGIYEQYF. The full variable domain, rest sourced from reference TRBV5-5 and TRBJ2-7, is DAGVTQSPTHLIKTRGQQVTLRCSPISGHKSVSWYQQVLGQGPQFIFQYYEKEERGRGNFPDRFSARQFPNYSSELNVNALLLGDSALYLCASSFGWDWGIYEQYFGPGTRLTVT.

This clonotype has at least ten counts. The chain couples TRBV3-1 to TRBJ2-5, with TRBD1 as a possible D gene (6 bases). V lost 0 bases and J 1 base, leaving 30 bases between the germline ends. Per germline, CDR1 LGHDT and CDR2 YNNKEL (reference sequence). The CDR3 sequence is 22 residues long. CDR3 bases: TGTGCCAGCAGCCAAGATCACGGCTCGCCCGGGACACCAGTGCGGGTCCAAGAGACCCAGTACTTC. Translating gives CASSQDHGSPGTPVRVQETQYF.

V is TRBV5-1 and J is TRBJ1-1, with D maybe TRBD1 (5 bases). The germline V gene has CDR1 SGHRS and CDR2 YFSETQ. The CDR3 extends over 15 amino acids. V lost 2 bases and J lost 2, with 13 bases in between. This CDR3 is CASSFSGRGNTEAFF. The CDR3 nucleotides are TGCGCCAGCAGCTTCTCGGGACGGGGAAACACTGAAGCTTTCTTT.

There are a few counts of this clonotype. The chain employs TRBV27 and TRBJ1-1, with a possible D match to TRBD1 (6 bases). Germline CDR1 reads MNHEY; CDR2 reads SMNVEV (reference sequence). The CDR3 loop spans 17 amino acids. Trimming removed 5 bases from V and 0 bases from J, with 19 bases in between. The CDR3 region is CASSPSGGPVVNTEAFF. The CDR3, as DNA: TGTGCCAGCAGTCCCTCGGGGGGGCCTGTGGTGAACACTGAAGCTTTCTTT.

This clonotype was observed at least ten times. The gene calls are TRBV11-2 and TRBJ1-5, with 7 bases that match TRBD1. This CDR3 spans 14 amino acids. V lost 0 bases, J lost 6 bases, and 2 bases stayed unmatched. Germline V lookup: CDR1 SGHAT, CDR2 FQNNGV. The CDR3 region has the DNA TGTGCCAGCAGCTTAGAAACAGGGGCTCAGCCCCAGCATTTT. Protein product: CASSLETGAQPQHF.

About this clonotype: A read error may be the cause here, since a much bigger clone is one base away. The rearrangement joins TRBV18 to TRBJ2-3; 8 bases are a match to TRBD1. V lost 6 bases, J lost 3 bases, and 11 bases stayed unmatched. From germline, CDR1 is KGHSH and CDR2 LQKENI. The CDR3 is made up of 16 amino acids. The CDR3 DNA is TGTGCCAGCTCCCTTAGCCGGGACAGGAGTACAGATACGCAGTATTTT. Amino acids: CASSLSRDRSTDTQYF.

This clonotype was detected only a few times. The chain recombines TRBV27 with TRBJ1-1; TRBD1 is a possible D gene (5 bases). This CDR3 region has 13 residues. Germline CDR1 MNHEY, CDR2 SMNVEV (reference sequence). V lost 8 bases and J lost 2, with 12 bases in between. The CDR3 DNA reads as TGTGCCAGCGGCAACAGGCGAAACACTGAAGCTTTCTTT. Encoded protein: CASGNRRNTEAFF.

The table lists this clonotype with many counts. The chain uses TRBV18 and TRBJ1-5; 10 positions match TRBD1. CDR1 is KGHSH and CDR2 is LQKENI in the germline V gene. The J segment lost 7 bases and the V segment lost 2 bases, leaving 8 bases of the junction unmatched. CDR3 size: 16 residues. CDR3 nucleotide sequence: TGTGCCAGCTCACCATGGGAGACAGGGGGCAGGCAGCCCCAGCATTTT. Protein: CASSPWETGGRQPQHF. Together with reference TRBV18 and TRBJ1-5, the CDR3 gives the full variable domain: NAGVMQNPRHLVRRRGQEARLRCSPMKGHSHVYWYRQLPEEGLKFMVYLQKENIIDESGMPKERFSAEFPKEGPSILRIQQVVRGDSAAYFCASSPWETGGRQPQHFGDGTRLSIL.

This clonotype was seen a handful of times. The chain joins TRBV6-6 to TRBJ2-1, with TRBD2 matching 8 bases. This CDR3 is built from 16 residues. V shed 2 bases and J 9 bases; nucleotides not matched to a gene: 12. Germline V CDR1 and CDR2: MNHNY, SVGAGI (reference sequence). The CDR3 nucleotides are TGTGCCAGCAGTTACGCATCCCGGGAGGGGGTATCTGAGCAGTTCTTC. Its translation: CASSYASREGVSEQFF.

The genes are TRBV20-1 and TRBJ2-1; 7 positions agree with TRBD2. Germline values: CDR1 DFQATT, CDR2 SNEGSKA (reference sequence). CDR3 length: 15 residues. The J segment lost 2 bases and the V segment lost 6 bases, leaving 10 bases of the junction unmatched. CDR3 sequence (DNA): TGCAGTGCCGTGCCGGGGGGAGGGCCCTACAATGAGCAGTTCTTC. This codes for CSAVPGGGPYNEQFF.

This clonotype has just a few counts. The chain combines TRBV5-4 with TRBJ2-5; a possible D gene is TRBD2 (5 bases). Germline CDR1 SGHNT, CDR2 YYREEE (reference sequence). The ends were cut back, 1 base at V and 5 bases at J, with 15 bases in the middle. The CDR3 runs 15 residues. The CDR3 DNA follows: TGTGCCAGCAGCTTGCGACACCCGGGGAAGGAGACCCAGTACTTC. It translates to CASSLRHPGKETQYF. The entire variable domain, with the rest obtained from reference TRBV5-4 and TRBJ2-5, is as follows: ETGVTQSPTHLIKTRGQQVTLRCSSQSGHNTVSWYQQALGQGPQFIFQYYREEENGRGNFPPRFSGLQFPNYSSELNVNALELDDSALYLCASSLRHPGKETQYFGPGTRLLVL.

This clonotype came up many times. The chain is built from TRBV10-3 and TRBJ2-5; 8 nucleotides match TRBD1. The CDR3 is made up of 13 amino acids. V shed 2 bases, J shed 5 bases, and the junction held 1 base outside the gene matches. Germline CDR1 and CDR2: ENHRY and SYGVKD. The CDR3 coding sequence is TGTGCCATCAGTGAGCACAGGGGGGAGACCCAGTACTTC. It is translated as CAISEHRGETQYF.

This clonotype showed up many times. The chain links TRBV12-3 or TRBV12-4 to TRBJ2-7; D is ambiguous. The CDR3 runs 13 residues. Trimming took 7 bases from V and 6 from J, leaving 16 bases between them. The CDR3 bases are TGTGCCAGCAACTACGACTCGATTGGCGAGCAGTACTTC. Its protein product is CASNYDSIGEQYF.

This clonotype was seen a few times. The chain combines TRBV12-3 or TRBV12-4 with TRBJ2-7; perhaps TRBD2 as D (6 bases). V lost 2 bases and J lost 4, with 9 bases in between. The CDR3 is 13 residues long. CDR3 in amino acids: CASSLLRGYEQYF. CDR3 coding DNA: TGTGCCAGCAGTTTACTTCGGGGGTACGAGCAGTACTTC.